These 26 T cell receptor beta chains came from one sample sequenced in a study of shared clonotypes between healthy human individuals (dated by TCRdb to the early 2020s). To prepare the library, the immunoSEQ multiplex PCR assay was applied. The table comes from immuneACCESS by way of TCRdb, which keeps in-frame sequences with V and J called. Part of the clones is missing from these tables; in studies checked, under half for an unresolved V gene and the rest for unknown reasons. Within this sample are roughly 2,300,000 clones, with 92% of them counted one time only. The ten largest clonotypes hold 0.37% of the sample. The source material was naive CD4+ T cells from PBMCs. The sample's cell subset or site label is to be understood as: CD45RA+ positively selected. These receptors came from a man aged 18 to 29 in good health. Some clones in this sample may be carry-over from other donors' samples.

V and J are TRBV4-2 and TRBJ2-1; 9 nucleotides agree with TRBD2. This CDR3 spans 15 amino acids. The germline gives CDR1 LGHNA, CDR2 YNFKEQ. V gave up 4 bases and J gave up 15 bases; unmatched junction bases: 16. CDR3 protein: CASSRPGGRAEVLFF. The CDR3, as DNA: TGTGCCAGCAGCCGACCCGGCGGGAGGGCCGAGGTTCTGTTCTTC.

V gene TRBV2 combines with J gene TRBJ1-2, with 7 bases that match TRBD1. With 0 bases clipped from V and 4 bases from J, the junction kept 8 bases outside the gene matches. This CDR3 is built from 16 residues. The germline V gene encodes CDR1 SNHLY and CDR2 FYNNEI. DNA for the CDR3: TGTGCCAGCAGTGAAGCGCTTCCCCCAGGGGGCTATGGCTACACCTTC. As protein: CASSEALPPGGYGYTF.

Only a few counts were recorded for this clone. Other DNA sequences from this sample encode an identical CDR3 as well. The chain combines TRBV29-1 with TRBJ1-1; D remains ambiguous. CDR1 is SQVTM and CDR2 is ANQGSEA in the germline V gene. CDR3 size: 11 residues. V shed 2 bases and J shed 1 base, with 2 bases lying between them. The CDR3 sequence is CSVERNTEAFF. The CDR3 region has the DNA TGCAGCGTTGAACGGAACACTGAAGCTTTCTTT.

Points on this clone: Other DNA variants within this sample encode the same CDR3. The genes are TRBV29-1 and TRBJ2-3; 11 bases are a match to TRBD2. CDR1 and CDR2 (germline): SQVTM, ANQGSEA. This CDR3 comprises 15 residues. J was trimmed by 0 bases and V by 3 bases; bases with no gene match: 2. CDR3 in amino acids: CSVEGTSGSTDTQYF. As DNA, the CDR3 is TGCAGCGTTGAGGGGACTAGCGGTAGCACAGATACGCAGTATTTT.

V gene TRBV5-4 combines with J gene TRBJ2-3; TRBD2 agrees at 11 bases. The CDR3 is 16 residues long. V lost 6 bases to trimming and J lost 1 base; unmatched junction nucleotides: 7. Germline CDR1 and CDR2: SGHNT and YYREEE (reference sequence). The chain's CDR3 is CASTIKLAGGTDTQYF. CDR3 nucleotides: TGTGCCAGCACCATAAAACTAGCGGGAGGCACAGATACGCAGTATTTT.

The CDR3 reads CATRGTVKNIQYF. CDR3 DNA: TGTGCCACCAGGGGGACAGTGAAAAACATTCAGTACTTC. The gene calls are TRBV15 and TRBJ2-4; 7 nucleotides align to TRBD1. Per germline, CDR1 LNHNV and CDR2 YYDKDF (reference sequence). The V and J ends lost 6 bases and 4 bases, in that order; junction bases with no gene match: 3. The CDR3 has 13 residues.

J is TRBJ1-2 and V is TRBV7-2; TRBD1 matches at 8 bases. Germline V gene lookup returns CDR1 SGHTA and CDR2 FQGNSA. The CDR3 totals 14 residues. After removal of 5 bases from V and 8 bases from J, the junction contained 10 bases not matched to a gene. The CDR3 is CASSGAQGAGGYTF. CDR3 bases: TGTGCCAGCAGCGGGGCCCAGGGGGCAGGCGGCTACACCTTC. The variable domain in full, completed from reference TRBV7-2 and TRBJ1-2, reads GAGVSQSPSNKVTEKGKDVELRCDPISGHTALYWYRQSLGQGLEFLIYFQGNSAPDKSGLPSDRFSAERTGGSVSTLTIQRTQQEDSAVYLCASSGAQGAGGYTFGSGTRLTVV.

This chain uses TRBV4-1 with TRBJ1-1; D is perhaps TRBD1 (5 bases). Germline V gene data show CDR1 as MGHRA and CDR2 as YSYEKL. Trimming took off 0 bases at V and 5 bases at J, with 10 bases between the two ends. This CDR3 region has 14 residues. CDR3 residues: CASSQEQRGTEAFF. CDR3 nucleotides: TGCGCCAGCAGCCAAGAACAAAGGGGAACTGAAGCTTTCTTT.

The chain couples TRBV5-4 to TRBJ1-2; D remains unclear. V was shortened by 0 bases and J by 5 bases, with 11 bases between the two germline ends. The germline V gene has CDR1 SGHNT and CDR2 YYREEE (reference sequence). This CDR3 is 14 amino acids long. The CDR3 region is CASSLAGRSYGYTF. The CDR3 DNA reads TGTGCCAGCAGCTTGGCCGGGCGGTCTTATGGCTACACCTTC.

V gene TRBV30 combines with J gene TRBJ2-7; D is possibly TRBD2 (5 bases). Trimming pared 2 bases from V and 7 bases from J, leaving 24 bases between. The CDR3 is 16 residues long. CDR1 and CDR2 from the germline V gene are GTSNPN and SVGIG (reference sequence). The CDR3: CAWSSVPPGRGGEQYF. CDR3 nucleotide sequence: TGTGCCTGGAGTAGTGTCCCCCCAGGACGAGGAGGAGAGCAGTACTTC.

The rearrangement joins TRBV19 to TRBJ1-1; D not resolved. Germline V gives CDR1 LNHDA, CDR2 SQIVND (reference sequence). The CDR3 spans 11 residues. Trimming removed 3 bases at V and 9 bases at J, with 8 bases between. The CDR3 protein is CASSIVGQAFF. The CDR3 nucleotides are TGTGCCAGTAGTATTGTCGGCCAAGCTTTCTTT.

This chain links TRBV5-1 with TRBJ1-3; D ambiguous. V lost 2 bases to trimming and J lost 0 bases, with 12 bases between them. The CDR3 sequence is 16 residues long. Germline lookup yields CDR1 SGHRS and CDR2 YFSETQ. The CDR3 DNA sequence: TGCGCCAGCAGCTTATTGGGGTCCAGCTCTGGAAACACCATATATTTT. The encoded protein is CASSLLGSSSGNTIYF.

The rearrangement links TRBV7-2 to TRBJ2-1; 10 bases align to TRBD2. The length of the CDR3 is 19 residues. CDR1 and CDR2 from the germline V gene are SGHTA and FQGNSA. J lost 0 bases, V lost 2 bases, and 10 bases had no gene match. The CDR3 DNA follows: TGTGCCAGCAGCTTAATCCGTAGCGGGAGGATTCTCTCCTACAATGAGCAGTTCTTC. The encoded protein is CASSLIRSGRILSYNEQFF.

A word on this clone: No DNA is shown, since the ends of the CDR3 on it are uncertain; the CDR3 is the one TCRdb lists. Other nucleotide sequences from this sample produce the same CDR3. J is TRBJ1-1 and V is TRBV11-2; the table's D call of TRBD1 was not tested on the DNA. Termini included, the CDR3 measures 12 amino acids. Per the germline V gene, CDR1 is SGHAT and CDR2 is FQNNGV. The CDR3: CASSWGQGIAFF.

The V and J genes are TRBV27 and TRBJ2-7; a weak D match, TRBD2 (6 bases). CDR3 length: 15 residues. Trimming pared 3 bases from V and 6 bases from J, leaving 18 bases between. The V gene's germline CDR1 is MNHEY and CDR2 SMNVEV (reference sequence). This CDR3 is CASSLRRGLLGEQYF. In DNA, the CDR3 is TGTGCCAGCAGTTTGCGGCGGGGACTCCTCGGCGAGCAGTACTTC.

V is TRBV9 and J is TRBJ2-3, with no clear D. Germline values: CDR1 SGDLS, CDR2 YYNGEE. V lost 0 bases, J lost 5 bases, and 10 bases lay in between. The CDR3 is 14 residues long. The CDR3 DNA reads TGTGCCAGCAGCGTAGACCGGGTGGTAGATACGCAGTATTTT. This translates into CASSVDRVVDTQYF.

The CDR3 bases are TGTGCCAGCAGCTTAGAGGTCCGGACTGGGTACGATAGGGAGACCCAGTACTTC. It yields the protein CASSLEVRTGYDRETQYF. V and J are TRBV11-2 and TRBJ2-5, with TRBD2 as a possible D gene (5 bases). V shed 0 bases and J shed 5 bases, with 22 bases lying between them. Germline CDR1 is SGHAT and CDR2 is FQNNGV. CDR3 length: 18 residues.

This chain uses TRBV10-3 with TRBJ1-4, with D perhaps matching TRBD1 (5 bases). V shed 9 bases and J shed 8 bases, with 10 bases lying between them. In germline, CDR1 is ENHRY, CDR2 SYGVKD. The CDR3 extends over 11 amino acids. The DNA for the CDR3 is TGTGCCATTGGGGAGGGGGAAAAACTGTTTTTT. Its translation: CAIGEGEKLFF.

This chain uses TRBV2 with TRBJ1-1; D is uncertain. Germline-derived CDR1 and CDR2 are SNHLY and FYNNEI. This CDR3 is built from 16 residues. V lost 6 bases to trimming and J lost 4 bases, with 21 bases between them. CDR3 coding DNA: TGTGCCAGCAGCCCTTTGGGGAAGGGCACGGGCACTGAAGCTTTCTTT. This gives the protein CASSPLGKGTGTEAFF.

This clone showed up just once. In nucleotides, the CDR3 is TGTGCCAGCAGCCAAGAGAGAGGACTAGTATATTTAGATACGCAGTATTTT. It translates to CASSQERGLVYLDTQYF. The gene calls are TRBV14 and TRBJ2-3, with 7 bases that match TRBD2. Trimming at V came to 0 bases and at J to 5 bases, leaving 11 bases not matched to a gene. Germline V lookup: CDR1 SGHDN, CDR2 FVKESK. There are 17 residues in the CDR3.

The J gene is TRBJ2-7, the V gene TRBV9, with 7 bases that match TRBD2. This CDR3 has 15 residues. Trimming cost V 2 bases and J 6 bases; bases outside gene matches: 11. Per germline, CDR1 SGDLS and CDR2 YYNGEE. Here the CDR3 DNA reads TGTGCCAGCAGCGTTCACTGGGAAGGGAGGGGCGAGCAGTACTTC. It is translated as CASSVHWEGRGEQYF.

The rearrangement links TRBV2 to TRBJ1-2; TRBD1 might be the D (6 bases). Trimming removed 1 base from V and 5 bases from J, with 14 bases in between. Germline V CDR1 and CDR2: SNHLY, FYNNEI. The CDR3 is 15 residues long. This CDR3 is CASSEEYRVIYGYTF. The DNA for the CDR3 is TGTGCCAGCAGTGAAGAGTACAGGGTGATATATGGCTACACCTTC.

Comments on this clone: Other DNA sequences in the same sample also yield this CDR3. In DNA, the CDR3 is TGTGCCAGCAGTCTTCAGGAGAACACTGAAGCTTTCTTT. Its protein is CASSLQENTEAFF. This chain uses TRBV27 with TRBJ1-1, with D unresolved. Germline V lookup: CDR1 MNHEY, CDR2 SMNVEV (reference sequence). V was clipped by 5 bases and J by 1 base, with 8 bases between them. The CDR3 consists of 13 residues.

This clone was observed a single time. This chain uses TRBV28 with TRBJ1-4; 7 bases are shared with TRBD1. Germline V gene lookup returns CDR1 MDHEN and CDR2 SYDVKM. CDR3 length: 15 residues. The junction had 7 bases not matched to a gene; V was cut back by 4 bases and J by 5 bases. The CDR3 reads CASSSRGVSNEKLFF. DNA for the CDR3: TGTGCCAGCAGTTCCAGGGGGGTCTCGAATGAAAAACTGTTTTTT.

V usage is TRBV11-1 and J usage is TRBJ1-2, with 11 bases that match TRBD1. Per germline, CDR1 SGHAT and CDR2 FQDESV (reference sequence). V shed 5 bases and J 4 bases; nucleotides not matched to a gene: 9. This CDR3 is 16 amino acids long. The CDR3 loop reads CASSKRGTGGTYGYTF. The CDR3 nucleotides read TGTGCCAGCAGCAAACGCGGGACAGGGGGTACCTATGGCTACACCTTC. The whole variable domain, remainder taken from reference TRBV11-1 and TRBJ1-2, is EAEVAQSPRYKITEKSQAVAFWCDPISGHATLYWYRQILGQGPELLVQFQDESVVDDSQLPKDRFSAERLKGVDSTLKIQPAELGDSAMYLCASSKRGTGGTYGYTFGSGTRLTVV.

The chain carries TRBV5-4 and TRBJ2-3; 11 bases are shared with TRBD1. Trimming removed 2 bases from V and 5 bases from J; junction bases left unmatched: 4. The CDR3 length is 15 residues. Germline CDR1 is SGHNT and CDR2 is YYREEE (reference sequence). CDR3 in DNA: TGTGCCAGCAGCTTCAAGGGACAGGGGGGAGATACGCAGTATTTT. It specifies CASSFKGQGGDTQYF.